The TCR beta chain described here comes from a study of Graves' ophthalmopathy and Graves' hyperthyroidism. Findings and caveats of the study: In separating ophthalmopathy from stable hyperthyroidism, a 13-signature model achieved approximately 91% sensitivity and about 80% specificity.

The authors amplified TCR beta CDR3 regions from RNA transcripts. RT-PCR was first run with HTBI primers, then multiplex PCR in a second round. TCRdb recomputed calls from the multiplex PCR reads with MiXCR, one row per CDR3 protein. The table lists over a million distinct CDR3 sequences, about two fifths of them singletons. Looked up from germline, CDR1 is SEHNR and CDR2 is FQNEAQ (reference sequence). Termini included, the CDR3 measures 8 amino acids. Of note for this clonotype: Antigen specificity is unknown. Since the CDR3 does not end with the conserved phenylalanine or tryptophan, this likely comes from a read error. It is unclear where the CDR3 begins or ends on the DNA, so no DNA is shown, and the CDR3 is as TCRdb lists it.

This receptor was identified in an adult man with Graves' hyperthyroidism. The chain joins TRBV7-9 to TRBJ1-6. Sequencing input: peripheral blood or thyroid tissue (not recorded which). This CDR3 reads CASSSTPS.